Described below is a single T cell receptor beta chain sequence and its context. Its cognate antigen is unknown. Other DNA sequences in the sample encode the same CDR3. The V gene's germline CDR1 is SGHDN and CDR2 FVKESK. This CDR3 is 15 amino acids long. Losses at the gene ends were 4 bases for V and 0 bases for J; bases not matched to a gene: 2. The repertoire was sequenced with immunoSEQ multiplex PCR; TCRdb's copy has only in-frame clones and lacks some. The top ten clones hold approximately 0.32% of a sample with roughly 380,000 clones, about 96% of them seen once. These data originate in a study of shared clonotypes between healthy human individuals. Study as a whole: Donors had three CD4 naive, three CD4 memory, two CD8 naive and one CD8 memory plate apiece. Findings of the study overall: The generation probabilities recorded for non-shared clonotypes fell below those of clonotypes shared by all four donors.

Donors were healthy HIV-negative adults without recently reported acute infections or vaccinations. Specimen: memory CD8+ T cells sorted from blood. Subset: CD45RO+ cells pooled with CCR7-negative TemRA cells. This clonotype originated in a man in his thirties or forties in good health. The V gene is TRBV14, the J gene TRBJ2-2; 7 nucleotides match TRBD1. Written as DNA, the CDR3 is TGTGCCAGCAGCCGCCAGGGGGCGAACACCGGGGAGCTGTTTTTT. Protein: CASSRQGANTGELFF.